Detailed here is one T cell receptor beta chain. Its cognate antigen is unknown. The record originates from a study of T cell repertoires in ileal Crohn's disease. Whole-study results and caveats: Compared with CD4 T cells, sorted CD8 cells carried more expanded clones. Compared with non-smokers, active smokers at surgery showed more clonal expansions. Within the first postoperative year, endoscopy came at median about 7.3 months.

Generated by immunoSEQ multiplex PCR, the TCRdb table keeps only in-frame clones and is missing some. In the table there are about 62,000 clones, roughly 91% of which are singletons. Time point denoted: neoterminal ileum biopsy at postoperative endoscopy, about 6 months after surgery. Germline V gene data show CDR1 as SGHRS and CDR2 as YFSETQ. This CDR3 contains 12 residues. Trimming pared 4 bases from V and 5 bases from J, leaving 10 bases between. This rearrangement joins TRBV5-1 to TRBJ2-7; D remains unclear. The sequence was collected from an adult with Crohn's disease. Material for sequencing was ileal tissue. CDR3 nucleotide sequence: TGCGCCAGCAGCGGGTATGACAACGAGCAGTACTTC. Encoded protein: CASSGYDNEQYF. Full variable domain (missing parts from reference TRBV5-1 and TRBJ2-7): KAGVTQTPRYLIKTRGQQVTLSCSPISGHRSVSWYQQTPGQGLQFLFEYFSETQRNKGNFPGRFSGRQFSNSRSEMNVSTLELGDSALYLCASSGYDNEQYFGPGTRLTVT.